This T cell receptor (beta chain) was identified in a study of beta chain features in type 1 diabetes (dated by TCRdb to 2017 to 2018). Some background on the complete study: Mean age, gender distribution, total cell number and subset yield did not differ between patients and healthy donors. Whereas all 30 or so donors provided naive and central memory subsets, regulatory and stem cell-like memory subsets were isolated from just 8 patients and roughly eight healthy donors. A total of about 99,000,000 sorted cells were examined across all samples, and RNA yield correlated strongly with the number of cells per subset. In the study, TCRB repertoires of sorted circulating CD4+ T cell subsets from recently diagnosed type 1 diabetes patients were compared with those of matched healthy donors.

Overall study outcomes, separate from this receptor: Naive, central memory and regulatory TCRB repertoires appeared to be more alike among patients than among healthy donors. Shorter templates might have been favored by PCR, but patient and control samples were amplified and corrected together, so both groups would have been affected equally by any skew. Patients with type 1 diabetes made fewer insertions and deleted more nucleotides at VDJ recombination sites, implying thymic rearrangement abnormalities. Only small numbers of individuals were included in the HLA sub-analyses, which left unresolved whether HLA type had any influence on TCRB rearrangement. A moderate but significant shortening of TCRB CDR3 length was observed in type 1 diabetes patients in all four CD4+ subsets. Sequencing cDNA rather than genomic DNA could over-represent highly expressing activated cells, although activation and CD3 levels did not differ between groups.

Each donor gave one peripheral blood draw, approximately 110 mL on average, collected into heparinised tubes. A BD FACSAria II and a panel including CD45RO, CCR7, CD25, CD127, CD95 and CD27 were used to sort naive, central memory, regulatory and stem cell-like memory CD4+ T cells. Every sorted population had a purity above 95%. Right away, PBMCs were isolated by Lymphoprep density gradient centrifugation and were stained directly, with no culture step. Samples were stained and sorted in pairs, with one healthy donor and one patient per experiment, so that batch effects were minimized. The germline V gene specifies SGDLS as CDR1 and YYNGEE as CDR2. The V end loses 0 bases and the J end loses 1 base, and a stretch of 10 bases separates them. Reading from cysteine to phenylalanine, the CDR3 counts 15 amino acids. The read is trimmed to its CDR3 DNA, 45 bases read in frame from base 1. All of the isolated RNA was reverse transcribed with the High Capacity cDNA Reverse Transcription Kit, so expressed TCRB transcripts were sequenced. Deep immunoSEQ sequencing was applied to naive, central memory and regulatory T cell samples, giving an average of roughly 3.5 million total reads per sample. Sorted cells were lysed in RLT buffer and RNA was extracted with DNase-treated RNeasy Micro or Mini kits, depending on cell number. To prevent cross-contamination, each cell subset was processed individually, whereas patient and healthy donor samples were processed jointly. The immunoSEQ multiplex PCR was used to amplify TCRB sequences from cDNA, generating 87-bp fragments that spanned the CDR3 region. Sequencing of the amplicons was done on the Illumina HiSeq platform. Per the original workflow: Synthetic template baselines were used to correct PCR bias computationally, reads within Hamming distance 2 were collapsed, and singletons that could not be merged were discarded. Reads were aligned against IMGT so that V, D and J genes, CDR3 length and insertions or deletions at six rearrangement sites could be assigned. Within each subset, clonotype counts were normalized to sorted cell number, after which true diversity and Gini coefficients were computed with the tcR R package. The overlap coefficient, calculated on TCRB nucleotide sequences, was used to quantify repertoire sharing. As a proxy for the pre-selection repertoire, out-of-frame TCRB sequences from naive cells were analyzed. TCRdb limited this immuneACCESS table to in-frame rearrangements with V and J called. A share of clones is missing; checked studies link under half to unresolved V genes, and the rest is unexplained. That table is the source of V, J and clone size, and D and trimming were worked out from the DNA. This sample comprises 810,000 or so clones, under 20% of them detected only once. The ten most abundant clones make up around 0.02% of the sample.

As to this clone: The specificity of this receptor is unknown. Base qualities are missing; no much larger clone stands one base away.

The sequence joins TRBV9 to TRBJ1-1; too little of a D gene remains to name it. Sample: naive CD4+ T cells from blood. According to the study, the label for this sample's cell subset or site signals: true naive CD4+ T cells. This clonotype originated in a woman younger than 35 in good health. In nucleotides, the sequence is TGTGCCAGCAGCGTAGAGGCCGTACCGAACACTGAAGCTTTCTTT. Translated, it reads CASSVEAVPNTEAFF.